This TCR beta chain was sequenced for a study of T cell responses to AZD1222 COVID-19 vaccine. For this clone: Its antigen is unknown.

Data came from immunoSEQ multiplex PCR; TCRdb stores just in-frame clones and leaves some out. The repertoire holds around 140,000 clones, approximately 94% seen once, with more than 8.5% in the top ten. Study-wide findings and caveats: Seropositive AZD1222 recipients at baseline numbered only 6 or 7. The study reported that nearly half of spike-specific TCRs target unmutated variant regions.

The material was peripheral blood, obtained on day 0 of AZD1222 vaccination. The sequence derives from an adult in good health.

The CDR3: CASSLQGNQETQYF. The CDR3 nucleotides read TGTGCCAGCAGTTTACAGGGGAATCAAGAGACCCAGTACTTC. The chain has TRBV2 and TRBJ2-5; 7 bases are a match to TRBD1. CDR1 is SNHLY and CDR2 is FYNNEI in the germline V gene. The V and J ends lost 5 bases and 2 bases, in that order; junction bases with no gene match: 5. The CDR3 runs 14 residues.